The rows below give T cell receptor beta chains drawn from one sample of a study of T-cell memory formation after mild COVID-19. A single record per CDR3 protein comes from TCRdb applying MiXCR to the 5' RACE reads. The repertoire has around 390,000 distinct CDR3 sequences, about 17% of them found once; the top ten carry roughly 21%. The specimen sequenced was PBMCs or a T cell subset sorted from them (not recorded which). Receptors originate from a young man who had mild COVID-19 (a few samples of this study predate the infection). Cell type and time point are not known. CDR3s include the opening cysteine and the closing phenylalanine or tryptophan. The order of the fields is J gene, V gene, CDR3 protein.

J gene: TRBJ1-1
V gene: TRBV12-3/TRBV12-4
CDR3 protein: CASSFGGVEAEAFF

J gene: TRBJ1-2
V gene: TRBV7-3
CDR3 protein: CASSSGQADGYTF

J gene: TRBJ2-2
V gene: TRBV7-3
CDR3 protein: CASSGTGELFF

J gene: TRBJ1-6
V gene: TRBV4-3
CDR3 protein: CASSQVPWTSPLHF

J gene: TRBJ2-3
V gene: TRBV29-1
CDR3 protein: CSVQEGGPTDTQYF

J gene: TRBJ1-6
V gene: TRBV20-1
CDR3 protein: CSASSGQGASPLHF

J gene: TRBJ2-3
V gene: TRBV11-2
CDR3 protein: CASSLAGGTGTDTQYF

J gene: TRBJ1-1
V gene: TRBV20-1
CDR3 protein: CSDRSLVAEAFF

J gene: TRBJ2-1
V gene: TRBV5-1
CDR3 protein: CATAGTGEGIEQFF

J gene: TRBJ1-2
V gene: TRBV30
CDR3 protein: CAWSKQVFGYTF

J gene: TRBJ2-6
V gene: TRBV4-1
CDR3 protein: CASSHGLAGANVLTF

J gene: TRBJ2-5
V gene: TRBV5-1
CDR3 protein: CASSLRQGPQETQYF

J gene: TRBJ2-5
V gene: TRBV6-2/TRBV6-3
CDR3 protein: CASKSTGYETQYF

J gene: TRBJ2-2
V gene: TRBV5-1
CDR3 protein: CASMVATNTGELFF

J gene: TRBJ2-5
V gene: TRBV5-1
CDR3 protein: CASSLAEGYQETQYF

J gene: TRBJ2-5
V gene: TRBV5-1
CDR3 protein: CASSQGLAGELQETQYF

J gene: TRBJ2-1
V gene: TRBV24-1
CDR3 protein: CATSQGQGLGDEQFF

J gene: TRBJ2-1
V gene: TRBV11-2
CDR3 protein: CASSLGTSGGHYNEQFF

J gene: TRBJ2-7
V gene: TRBV4-1
CDR3 protein: CASSQTGTGHEQYF

J gene: TRBJ2-1
V gene: TRBV6-6
CDR3 protein: CASTSVNEQFF

J gene: TRBJ2-1
V gene: TRBV5-5
CDR3 protein: CASSPSGGYNEQFF

J gene: TRBJ2-2
V gene: TRBV7-2
CDR3 protein: CASSRGEPGELFF

J gene: TRBJ1-6
V gene: TRBV7-2
CDR3 protein: CASSLGSIQGHNSPLHF

J gene: TRBJ1-6
V gene: TRBV6-5
CDR3 protein: CASSSQGSHLHF

J gene: TRBJ2-3
V gene: TRBV9
CDR3 protein: CASSVASLAADTQYF

J gene: TRBJ2-3
V gene: TRBV7-2
CDR3 protein: CASSPSLSADTQYF

J gene: TRBJ2-1
V gene: TRBV5-1
CDR3 protein: CASYTSGSYNEQFF

J gene: TRBJ1-1
V gene: TRBV20-1
CDR3 protein: CSARDYRLQNTEAFF

J gene: TRBJ2-2
V gene: TRBV4-1
CDR3 protein: CASSQVGQAGELFF

J gene: TRBJ1-1
V gene: TRBV7-8
CDR3 protein: CASSLSGGYTEAFF

J gene: TRBJ2-1
V gene: TRBV4-2
CDR3 protein: CASSQGQGRGWSSYNEQFF

J gene: TRBJ2-4
V gene: TRBV6-5
CDR3 protein: CASSPMMLGAKNIQYF

J gene: TRBJ2-3
V gene: TRBV4-3
CDR3 protein: CASSQDQGPEDTQYF

J gene: TRBJ1-3
V gene: TRBV5-1
CDR3 protein: CASSRDLSGNTIYF

J gene: TRBJ2-1
V gene: TRBV7-3
CDR3 protein: CASSFGGGPYNEQFF

J gene: TRBJ2-5
V gene: TRBV10-3
CDR3 protein: CAVGSSDQETQYF

J gene: TRBJ1-1
V gene: TRBV24-1
CDR3 protein: CATSDLRTGGTEAFF

J gene: TRBJ2-5
V gene: TRBV7-9
CDR3 protein: CASSLGQNQETQYF

J gene: TRBJ1-4
V gene: TRBV4-1
CDR3 protein: CASSPPTGAEEKLFF

J gene: TRBJ2-2
V gene: TRBV9
CDR3 protein: CASSSRPGATGELFF

J gene: TRBJ2-4
V gene: TRBV28
CDR3 protein: CASSHRPGTGSGKNIQYF

J gene: TRBJ2-1
V gene: TRBV6-2/TRBV6-3
CDR3 protein: CASSVPLGSAEQFF

J gene: TRBJ2-1
V gene: TRBV7-9
CDR3 protein: CASSFSPEQFF

J gene: TRBJ2-5
V gene: TRBV5-1
CDR3 protein: CASAFQETQYF

J gene: TRBJ2-2
V gene: TRBV2
CDR3 protein: CASSGVQPDTGELFF

J gene: TRBJ2-5
V gene: TRBV29-1
CDR3 protein: CSVPIDRGSGKTQYF

J gene: TRBJ2-2
V gene: TRBV6-2/TRBV6-3
CDR3 protein: CASTLAGANTGELFF

J gene: TRBJ1-1
V gene: TRBV6-5
CDR3 protein: CASTPKELEAFF

J gene: TRBJ2-3
V gene: TRBV24-1
CDR3 protein: CATSGGGPRDTQYF

J gene: TRBJ1-6
V gene: TRBV20-1
CDR3 protein: CSARDRRGVGSSYNSPLHF

J gene: TRBJ2-1
V gene: TRBV11-2
CDR3 protein: CASSLPLAANSYNEQFF

J gene: TRBJ1-2
V gene: TRBV7-2
CDR3 protein: CASSLSGLNYGYTF